This T cell receptor beta chain derives from a study of cytomegalovirus exposure and HLA in healthy donors (dated by TCRdb to between 2016 and 2019). Regarding the complete study: The roughly 670 repertoires of the first cohort and the 110 or so validation repertoires were produced on the same platform, according to a later analysis. The aim of the study was to test whether cataloging public T cell receptors could identify signatures of past pathogen exposure. Besides the first cohort of around 670 subjects, a separate validation cohort made up of 120 or so different subjects was used. To predict cytomegalovirus infection status, the study brought together high-throughput TCR immunosequencing, statistical association of individual TCRs with disease status, and machine learning. Overall study results and their limits: In vitro tests confirmed that a few of the cytomegalovirus-associated TCR beta chains recognize cytomegalovirus antigens. Cytomegalovirus status was reported to be diagnosed by the classifier with high specificity and sensitivity in both the original and validation cohorts. It was suggested by the authors that the approach could potentially be generalized to other disease states and immunological phenotypes. Subsequent analysis determined that TCRs grouped into clusters in the first cohort also showed a tendency toward co-occurrence across the 120 or so validation repertoires, and about 94% of cluster scores exceeded 0. The validation cohort had no HLA typing available for a later analysis, so co-occurrence within that cohort was assessed over all 130 or so repertoires. The study gave a list of 150 to 200 TCR beta chains associated with cytomegalovirus. Most TCR sequences were observed very rarely across donors, whereas some public TCRs were present in many individuals.

Receptors were amplified or captured by the immunoSEQ multiplex PCR assay. The paper's processing steps were these. A statistical classification framework was built to diagnose cytomegalovirus status from the catalog of TCR beta chain sequences. TCRdb carries this immuneACCESS record with in-frame sequences only. Its versions omit some clonotypes, under half of them owing to an unresolved V gene in the studies checked, with the rest unexplained. That table supplies the V and J calls and clone size; D and trimming were determined from the DNA. For this sample there are 160,000 or so clones; over 80% appear just once. Clones ranked in the top ten supply over 2% of the sample. A note on this clone: What antigen it recognizes has not been identified. No base quality information exists; no much larger clone differs at one position.

The donors belonged to the validation cohort of about 110 subjects, which was separate from the roughly 670-subject first cohort. Source material: PBMCs. This TCR derives from a man aged 25 to 40 in good health and CMV-seropositive.

The base sequence is TGTGCCAGCAGTTCTACAGCGGAGGCTTCACCCGATACGCAGTATTTT. Its protein product is CASSSTAEASPDTQYF. The V and J segments used are TRBV6-5 and TRBJ2-3; tentative D gene TRBD2, with 5 bases matching. V was cut back by 4 bases and J by 6 bases, leaving a gap of 20 bases between them. The germline V gene sets CDR1 to MNHEY and CDR2 to SVGAGI. The CDR3 measures 16 amino acids from cysteine to phenylalanine. Kept here is only the CDR3 DNA, which spans 48 bases and is read in frame from base 1.